These 19 T cell receptor beta chains were all obtained from the same sample, sequenced in a study of T cell repertoires in cytomegalovirus infection (dated by TCRdb to the late 2010s). This sample's treatment or condition label indicates: in vitro stimulation with specific CMV peptide epitopes to enrich CMV-specific T cells. Sequencing instrument: Illumina HiSeq 1500. TCRdb reworked the public reads: Q25 trimming with fastp, MiXCR clone assembly, productive beta chains retained. A single entry per CDR3 protein holds the most common genes and DNA from its merged rows. The sample table lists about 310,000 distinct CDR3 sequences, roughly 25% of them with a count of one. Together, the top ten hold approximately 12% of the sample. These receptors' targets are unknown. The sample consisted of cultured PBMCs, taken from culture after CMV antigen stimulation. The receptors shown here come from a human donor in good health (CMV status not recorded). Some clones in this sample may be carry-over from other donors' samples.

The CDR3 DNA sequence: TGTGCCAGCAGTTACTGGAAGAGGGGAATGGGCGTCTCCTACGAGCAGTACTTC. Translating it yields CASSYWKRGMGVSYEQYF. The rearrangement uses TRBV6-6 and TRBJ2-7; TRBD1 or TRBD2 may be the D gene (5 bases each). Trimming stripped 1 base from V and 0 bases from J, with 19 bases between. Germline-derived CDR1 and CDR2 are MNHNY and SVGAGI (reference sequence). The CDR3 sequence is 18 residues long.

CDR3 DNA: TGTGCCAGCAGTTACTCTGCCAGGGCTGGCACAGATACGCAGTATTTT. This sequence encodes CASSYSARAGTDTQYF. The gene calls are TRBV6-8 and TRBJ2-3, with a tentative D call TRBD1 (5 bases). In germline, CDR1 is MNHGY, CDR2 SAAAGT. The CDR3 has 16 amino acids. Trimming took 0 bases from V and 1 from J, leaving 11 bases between them.

This clonotype occurred many times. The rearrangement links TRBV7-2 to TRBJ2-5; no clear D. V dropped 3 bases and J dropped 5 bases, with 10 bases sitting between them. The CDR3 contains 13 residues. Germline V gives CDR1 SGHTA, CDR2 FQGNSA. CDR3 coding DNA: TGTGCCAGCAGCTTCAAGGCTGGGGAGACCCAGTACTTC. It specifies CASSFKAGETQYF.

A single count supports this clonotype. The rearrangement links TRBV7-2 to TRBJ2-2, with TRBD1 matching 9 bases. V was clipped by 5 bases and J by 5 bases; unmatched bases: 6. The CDR3 length is 15 residues. Looked up from germline, CDR1 is SGHTA and CDR2 is FQGNSA. The CDR3 sequence is CASSPFGQGTGELFF. The DNA for the CDR3 is TGTGCCAGCAGCCCCTTCGGACAGGGGACCGGGGAGCTGTTTTTT.

The CDR3 protein is CASSHSLDGGYTF. CDR3 nucleotide sequence: TGCGCCAGCAGCCACTCACTAGATGGCGGCTACACCTTC. This chain uses TRBV4-3 with TRBJ1-2; D call uncertain. V lost 3 bases and J 8 bases, leaving 13 bases between the germline ends. From germline, CDR1 is LGHNA and CDR2 YSLEER. CDR3 length: 13 amino acids.

The chain uses TRBV7-2 and TRBJ1-4; D not certain. The germline CDR1 and CDR2 sequences are SGHTA and FQGNSA. V was clipped by 2 bases and J by 7 bases, with 11 bases between them. This CDR3 spans 14 amino acids. The CDR3 protein is CASSLSRDSEKLFF. The CDR3 DNA reads TGTGCCAGCAGCTTAAGCCGGGATTCTGAAAAACTGTTTTTT.

This chain uses TRBV5-4 with TRBJ2-1; D gene unclear. This CDR3 is built from 11 residues. Trimming left V 7 bases short and J 7 bases short, with 9 bases between. CDR1 is SGHNT and CDR2 is YYREEE in the germline V gene (reference sequence). In nucleotides, the CDR3 is TGTGCCAGCTTCTCCGGGAATGAGCAGTTCTTC. This codes for CASFSGNEQFF.

This clonotype was seen at least ten times. Germline and junction disagree at one end, which may indicate a read error. This chain joins TRBV7-9 and TRBJ1-2; D ambiguous. The CDR3 is 13 amino acids. Germline-derived CDR1 and CDR2 are SEHNR and FQNEAQ (reference sequence). CDR3 DNA: TGTGCCAGCAGTTTAGGAGGTAGCTATGGCTACACCTTC. Translating gives CASSLGGSYGYTF.

This clonotype was seen ten or more times. In DNA form, the CDR3 reads TGTGCCAGCAGCTTACGGACTAGTCCCGGGTCAGGCGAGCAGTACTTC. It yields the protein CASSLRTSPGSGEQYF. The rearrangement links TRBV7-8 to TRBJ2-7, with 7 bases lining up with TRBD2. The CDR3 covers 16 residues. Trimming cost V 2 bases and J 6 bases; bases outside gene matches: 13. Germline values: CDR1 SGHVS, CDR2 FQNEAQ.

CDR3 sequence: CASSQDRGTRWPTF. CDR3 sequence (DNA): TGCGCCAGCAGCCAAGATAGGGGGACAAGGTGGCCCACCTTC. The chain links TRBV4-1 to TRBJ1-2; the D gene is possibly TRBD1 (6 bases). The germline CDR1 and CDR2 sequences are MGHRA and YSYEKL. Trimming pared 0 bases from V and 13 bases from J, leaving 18 bases between. The length of the CDR3 is 14 residues.

In its sample, this clonotype is medium-sized. The chain joins TRBV7-2 to TRBJ2-4; 9 nucleotides match TRBD2. There are 16 residues in the CDR3. CDR1 SGHTA and CDR2 FQGNSA come from the germline V gene. J lost 0 bases, V lost 4 bases, and 4 bases had no gene match. CDR3: CASSSSGTVAKNIQYF. The CDR3, as DNA: TGTGCCAGCAGCTCTAGCGGGACGGTAGCCAAAAACATTCAGTACTTC. The full variable domain, rest sourced from reference TRBV7-2 and TRBJ2-4, is GAGVSQSPSNKVTEKGKDVELRCDPISGHTALYWYRQSLGQGLEFLIYFQGNSAPDKSGLPSDRFSAERTGGSVSTLTIQRTQQEDSAVYLCASSSSGTVAKNIQYFGAGTRLSVL.

This chain links TRBV4-3 with TRBJ2-3, with D uncertain. Trimming removed 0 bases from V and 3 bases from J, with 10 bases in between. The CDR3 runs 15 residues. In germline, CDR1 is LGHNA, CDR2 YSLEER. The CDR3 DNA is TGCGCCAGCAGCCAAGATCTCGGGTTGACAGATACGCAGTATTTT. This translates into CASSQDLGLTDTQYF.

This clonotype has just a few counts. The CDR3 loop reads CASSPRRGWSSYNEQFF. Written as DNA, the CDR3 is TGTGCCAGCAGCCCCCGAAGAGGCTGGAGCTCCTACAATGAGCAGTTCTTC. The chain is built from TRBV3-1 and TRBJ2-1, with D uncertain. Trimming took off 4 bases at V and 0 bases at J, with 16 bases between the two ends. The germline V gene has CDR1 LGHDT and CDR2 YNNKEL (reference sequence). The CDR3 is made up of 17 amino acids.

The table lists this clonotype with a few counts. J is TRBJ2-1 and V is TRBV10-1, with 8 nucleotides matching TRBD1. The germline gives CDR1 WNHNN, CDR2 SYGVQD (reference sequence). V lost 0 bases to trimming and J lost 6 bases; unmatched junction nucleotides: 1. This CDR3 is built from 14 residues. The CDR3, as DNA: TGCGCCAGCAGTGAGTCCAGGGGGCTCAATGAGCAGTTCTTC. The encoded protein is CASSESRGLNEQFF.

This clonotype was seen at least ten times. V is TRBV19 and J is TRBJ2-1; 9 bases agree with TRBD1. The CDR3 runs 15 residues. CDR1 LNHDA and CDR2 SQIVND come from the germline V gene (reference sequence). J gave up 5 bases and V 0 bases, and 2 bases lay outside the gene matches. The CDR3 spells CASSIERTGDNEQFF. The CDR3 region has the DNA TGTGCCAGTAGTATAGAGAGGACAGGGGACAATGAGCAGTTCTTC.

V is TRBV7-3 and J is TRBJ2-2; D is uncertain. Germline-derived CDR1 and CDR2 are SGHTA and FQGTGA. The length of the CDR3 is 14 residues. V was shortened by 5 bases and J by 1 base, with 8 bases between the two germline ends. The CDR3 is CASSLYRNTGELFF. CDR3 bases: TGTGCCAGCAGCCTCTACCGGAACACCGGGGAGCTGTTTTTT.

This clonotype was seen only a few times. The CDR3 loop reads CASGLAGEETQYF. CDR3 nucleotide sequence: TGTGCCTCCGGCCTAGCGGGAGAAGAGACCCAGTACTTC. This chain uses TRBV7-3 with TRBJ2-5; TRBD2 matches 10 bases. CDR3 length: 13 amino acids. With V trimmed by 11 bases and J by 3 bases, 6 bases remained unmatched. The germline gives CDR1 SGHTA, CDR2 FQGTGA.

The chain links TRBV12-5 to TRBJ2-7; 10 nucleotides align to TRBD1. The CDR3 is 15 residues long. The V segment lost 2 bases and the J segment 5 bases; nucleotides outside the gene matches: 6. Germline CDR1 LGHNT, CDR2 FRNRAP. CDR3 sequence: CASGLTGQGINEQYF. In DNA form, the CDR3 reads TGTGCTAGTGGTTTGACGGGACAGGGGATCAACGAGCAGTACTTC.

This clonotype came up a few times. This CDR3 is CASSPPWTGTAGNTIYF. DNA of the CDR3: TGTGCCAGCTCACCACCCTGGACAGGCACCGCGGGAAACACCATATATTTT. V usage is TRBV18 and J usage is TRBJ1-3; 7 bases fit TRBD1. Unmatched junction bases numbered 9, after V lost 0 bases and J lost 4 bases. Germline-derived CDR1 and CDR2 are KGHSH and LQKENI. The CDR3 has 17 residues.